The clone carrying this TCR beta chain was counted at least ten times. What it binds is not known. J gave up 0 bases and V 6 bases, and 9 bases lay outside the gene matches. Germline CDR1 is MNHEY and CDR2 is SMNVEV (reference sequence). CDR3 length: 17 residues. These data belong to a study of early T cells in non-severe SARS-CoV-2 infection. On the study more broadly: The sequenced material was bulk RNA from unsorted whole blood, and its chains were unpaired.

In the library, individual cDNA molecules carried attached unique molecular identifiers. TCRdb passed the 5' RACE reads through MiXCR, listing each CDR3 protein once. The table includes about 86,000 distinct CDR3 sequences, approximately 15% detected once. Study-wide points: Sequences matched to VDJdb favored anti-spike CD8 responses, while private and CD4 specificities were missed.

This receptor was obtained from an adult who was a healthcare worker with PCR-confirmed SARS-CoV-2 infection or an uninfected control (not recorded which). The gene calls are TRBV27 and TRBJ2-1; 9 positions match TRBD2. Sequenced: whole blood. The CDR3 region is CASSPTSGRGSYNEQFF. The DNA for the CDR3 is TGTGCCAGCAGCCCAACTAGCGGGCGGGGCTCCTACAATGAGCAGTTCTTC.